Listed below are T cell receptor beta chains from one sample, sequenced in a study of shared clonotypes between healthy human individuals. Profiling relied on immunoSEQ multiplex PCR, and the TCRdb table lists in-frame clones only, not all of them. The sample has 1.5 million to 2.5 million clones, around 96% seen once. Sequencing was performed on naive CD8+ T cells sorted from blood. Receptors were obtained from a man aged 18-30 years in good health. Both conserved end residues are part of each CDR3. D genes are given only for firm matches. Part of the rows lack a size; the others show once, few, many or a class for expanded clones.

CDR3 protein	CDR3 DNA	D gene	J gene	V gene	clone size
CASSPGTGEGNYEQYF	TGTGCCAGCAGCCCAGGGACAGGGGAAGGGAACTACGAGCAGTACTTC	TRBD1	TRBJ2-7	TRBV5-4	once
CAWTPGSGNTIYF	TGTGCCTGGACCCCGGGTTCAGGAAACACCATATATTTT	NA	TRBJ1-3	TRBV30	NA
CASSISRGGDEQYF	TGTGCCAGTAGTATATCTAGGGGTGGAGACGAGCAGTACTTC	NA	TRBJ2-7	TRBV19	NA
CSAFLGNTIYF	TGCAGCGCGTTTCTCGGAAACACCATATATTTT	NA	TRBJ1-3	TRBV29-1	NA
CASSPGTGSQETQYF	TGTGCCAGCAGTCCTGGGACAGGGAGTCAAGAGACCCAGTACTTC	TRBD1	TRBJ2-5	TRBV27	NA
CASSVGGASQDTQYF	TGTGCCAGCAGCGTAGGGGGGGCTAGCCAAGATACGCAGTATTTT	NA	TRBJ2-3	TRBV9	NA
CASSLGQYQPQHF	TGTGCCAGCAGCCTGGGACAGTATCAGCCCCAGCATTTT	TRBD1	TRBJ1-5	TRBV9	NA
CASRAGTSVGETQYF	TGTGCCAGCAGGGCCGGGACTAGCGTAGGAGAGACCCAGTACTTC	TRBD2	TRBJ2-5	TRBV25-1	NA
CASSFAGQGAYEQYF	TGTGCCAGCAGTTTCGCCGGACAGGGTGCGTACGAGCAGTACTTC	TRBD1	TRBJ2-7	TRBV27	NA
CASSSTESREPYEQYF	TGTGCCAGCAGCTCCACGGAGAGCAGGGAACCCTACGAGCAGTACTTC	NA	TRBJ2-7	TRBV7-9	NA
CASSYWDRGLDTQYF	TGTGCCAGCAGCTACTGGGACAGGGGGTTGGATACGCAGTATTTT	TRBD1	TRBJ2-3	TRBV5-6	NA
CAGGGVSSYEQYF	TGTGCCGGAGGGGGGGTTAGCTCCTACGAGCAGTACTTC	NA	TRBJ2-7	TRBV2	NA
CASSESMGQVYEQYF	TGCGCCAGCAGTGAGTCCATGGGGCAGGTCTACGAGCAGTACTTC	NA	TRBJ2-7	TRBV10-1	NA
CASSLTISYEQYF	TGTGCCAGCAGTTTAACTATCTCCTACGAGCAGTACTTC	NA	TRBJ2-7	TRBV27	NA
CAISAGREGTYEQYF	TGTGCCATCAGTGCTGGGCGGGAGGGGACCTACGAGCAGTACTTC	TRBD2	TRBJ2-7	TRBV10-3	once
CAISESSGGDYYGYTF	TGTGCCATCAGTGAGTCCTCGGGAGGGGACTACTATGGCTACACCTTC	NA	TRBJ1-2	TRBV10-3	NA
CASSEGNTEAFF	TGTGCCAGCAGTGAGGGTAACACTGAAGCTTTCTTT	NA	TRBJ1-1	TRBV7-9	NA
CASSYLDRFTEAFF	TGTGCCAGCAGTTACCTGGACAGGTTCACTGAAGCTTTCTTT	TRBD1	TRBJ1-1	TRBV6-6	NA